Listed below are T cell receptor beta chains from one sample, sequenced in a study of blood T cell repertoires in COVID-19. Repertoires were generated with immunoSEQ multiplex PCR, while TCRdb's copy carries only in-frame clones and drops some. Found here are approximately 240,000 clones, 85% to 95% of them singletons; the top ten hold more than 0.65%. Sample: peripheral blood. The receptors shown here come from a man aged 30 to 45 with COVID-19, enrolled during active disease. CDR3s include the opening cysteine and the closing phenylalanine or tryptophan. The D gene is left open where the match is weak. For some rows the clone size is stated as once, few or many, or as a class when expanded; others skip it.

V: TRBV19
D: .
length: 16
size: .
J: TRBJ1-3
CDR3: CASSIDLAGLRNTIYF
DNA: TGTGCCAGTAGTATAGATCTGGCAGGATTAAGAAACACCATATATTTT

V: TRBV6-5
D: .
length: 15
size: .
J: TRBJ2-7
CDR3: CASSYLGRARYEQYF
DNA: TGTGCCAGCAGTTACCTAGGCAGGGCACGCTACGAGCAGTACTTC

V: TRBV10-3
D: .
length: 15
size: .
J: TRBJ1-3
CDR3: CAIRDSSNSGNTIYF
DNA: TGTGCCATCAGGGACAGTAGCAACTCTGGAAACACCATATATTTT

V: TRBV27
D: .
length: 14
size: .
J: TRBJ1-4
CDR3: CASSFGRTNEKLFF
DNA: TGTGCCAGCAGTTTTGGGCGAACTAATGAAAAACTGTTTTTT

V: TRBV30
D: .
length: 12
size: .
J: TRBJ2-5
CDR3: CAWSSGRETQYF
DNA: TGTGCCTGGAGTTCAGGGAGGGAGACCCAGTACTTC

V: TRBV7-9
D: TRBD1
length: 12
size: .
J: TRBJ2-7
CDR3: CASSSPDRGRIF
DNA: TGTGCCAGCAGCAGCCCGGACAGGGGTCGAATATTC

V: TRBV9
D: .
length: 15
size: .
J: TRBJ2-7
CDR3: CASSSDLPGRVEQYF
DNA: TGTGCCAGCAGCTCCGATCTCCCGGGGAGAGTCGAGCAGTACTTC

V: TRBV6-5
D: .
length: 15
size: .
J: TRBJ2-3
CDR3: CASSYQTTSTDTQYF
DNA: TGTGCCAGCAGTTACCAAACGACTAGCACAGATACGCAGTATTTT

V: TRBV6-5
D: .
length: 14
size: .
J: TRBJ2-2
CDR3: CASRPTGLTGELFF
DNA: TGTGCCAGCAGGCCGACAGGCTTGACCGGGGAGCTGTTTTTT

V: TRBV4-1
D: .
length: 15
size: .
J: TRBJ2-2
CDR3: CASSQPTGRTGELFF
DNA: TGCGCCAGCAGCCAGCCAACAGGGAGAACCGGGGAGCTGTTTTTT

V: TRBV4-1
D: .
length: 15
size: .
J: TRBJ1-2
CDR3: CASSQPQSPAYGYTF
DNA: TGCGCCAGCAGCCAACCACAGAGCCCCGCTTATGGCTACACCTTC

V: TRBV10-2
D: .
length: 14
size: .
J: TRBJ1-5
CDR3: CASSFSVSNQPQHF
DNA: TGCGCCAGCAGTTTTTCAGTTAGCAATCAGCCCCAGCATTTT

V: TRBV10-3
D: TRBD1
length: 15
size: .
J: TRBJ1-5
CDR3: CAISEYETGTQPQHF
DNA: TGTGCCATCAGTGAGTATGAGACAGGGACTCAGCCCCAGCATTTT

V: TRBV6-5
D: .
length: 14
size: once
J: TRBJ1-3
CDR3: CASKQDYSGNTIYF
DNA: TGTGCCAGTAAACAGGATTACTCTGGAAACACCATATATTTT

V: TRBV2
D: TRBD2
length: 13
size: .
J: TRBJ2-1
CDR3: CASSASSGGEQFF
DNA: TGTGCCAGCAGTGCGTCTAGCGGGGGTGAGCAGTTCTTC

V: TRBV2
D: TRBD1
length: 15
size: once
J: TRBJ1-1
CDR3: CASSEVGTGPTEAFF
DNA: TGTGCCAGCAGTGAAGTCGGGACAGGGCCCACTGAAGCTTTCTTT

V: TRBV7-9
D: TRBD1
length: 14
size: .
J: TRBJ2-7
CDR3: CASSLMTGSGEQYF
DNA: TGTGCCAGCAGCTTAATGACAGGGAGCGGCGAGCAGTACTTC

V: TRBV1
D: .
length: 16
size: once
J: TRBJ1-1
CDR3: CTSSQDRGHQNTEAFF
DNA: TGCACCAGCAGCCAAGATCGGGGACACCAGAACACTGAAGCTTTCTTT

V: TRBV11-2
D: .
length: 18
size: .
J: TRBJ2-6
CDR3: CASSLGWRGPKGANVLTF
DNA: TGTGCCAGCAGCTTAGGTTGGCGGGGTCCAAAAGGAGCCAACGTCCTGACTTTC

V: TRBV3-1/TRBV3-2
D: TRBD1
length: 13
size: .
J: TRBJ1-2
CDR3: CASSPQGQLGYTF
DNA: TGTGCCAGCAGCCCACAGGGACAGCTGGGCTACACCTTC

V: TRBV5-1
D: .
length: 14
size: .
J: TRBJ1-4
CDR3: CASSSTVENEKLFF
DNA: TGCGCCAGCAGCTCGACAGTAGAAAATGAAAAACTGTTTTTT

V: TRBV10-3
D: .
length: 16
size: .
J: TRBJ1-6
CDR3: CAISQTGGSYNSPLHF
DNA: TGTGCCATCAGTCAGACGGGGGGCTCCTATAATTCACCCCTCCACTTT

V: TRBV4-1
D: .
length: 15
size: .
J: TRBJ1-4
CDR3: CASSQDQGLNEKLFF
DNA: TGCGCCAGCAGCCAAGATCAAGGACTTAATGAAAAACTGTTTTTT

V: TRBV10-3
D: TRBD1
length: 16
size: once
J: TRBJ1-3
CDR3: CAISGVLRTGGNTIYF
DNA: TGTGCCATCAGTGGAGTTCTGAGGACAGGGGGAAACACCATATATTTT

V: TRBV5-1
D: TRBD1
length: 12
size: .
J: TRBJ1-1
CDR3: CASSWTGEGAFF
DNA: TGCGCCAGCAGCTGGACAGGGGAGGGAGCTTTCTTT